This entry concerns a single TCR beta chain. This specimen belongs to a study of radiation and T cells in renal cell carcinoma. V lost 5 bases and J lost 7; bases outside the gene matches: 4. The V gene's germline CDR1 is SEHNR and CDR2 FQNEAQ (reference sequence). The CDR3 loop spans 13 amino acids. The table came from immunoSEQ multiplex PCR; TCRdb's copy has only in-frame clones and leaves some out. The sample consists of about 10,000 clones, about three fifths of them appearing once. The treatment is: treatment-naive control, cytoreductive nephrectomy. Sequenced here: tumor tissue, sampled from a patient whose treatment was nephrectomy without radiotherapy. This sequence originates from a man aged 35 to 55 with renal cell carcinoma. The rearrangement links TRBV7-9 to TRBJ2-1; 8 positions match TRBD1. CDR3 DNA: TGTGCCAGCAGCCCCAGACAGGGGAATGAGCAGTTCTTC. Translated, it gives CASSPRQGNEQFF.